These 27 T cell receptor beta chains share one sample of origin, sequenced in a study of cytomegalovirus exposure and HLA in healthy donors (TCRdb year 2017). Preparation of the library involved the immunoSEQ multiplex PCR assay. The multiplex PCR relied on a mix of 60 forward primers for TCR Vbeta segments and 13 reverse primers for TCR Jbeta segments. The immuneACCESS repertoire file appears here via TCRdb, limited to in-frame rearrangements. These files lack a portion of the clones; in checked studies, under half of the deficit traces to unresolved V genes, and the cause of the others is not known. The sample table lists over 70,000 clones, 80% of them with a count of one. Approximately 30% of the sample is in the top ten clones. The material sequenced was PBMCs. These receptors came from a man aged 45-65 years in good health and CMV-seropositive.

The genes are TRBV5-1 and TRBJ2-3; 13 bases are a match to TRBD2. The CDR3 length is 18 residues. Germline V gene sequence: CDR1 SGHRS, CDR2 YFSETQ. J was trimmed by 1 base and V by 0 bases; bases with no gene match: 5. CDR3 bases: TGCGCCAGCAGCTTGGATGGACTAGCGGGAGCAGGCACAGATACGCAGTATTTT. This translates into CASSLDGLAGAGTDTQYF.

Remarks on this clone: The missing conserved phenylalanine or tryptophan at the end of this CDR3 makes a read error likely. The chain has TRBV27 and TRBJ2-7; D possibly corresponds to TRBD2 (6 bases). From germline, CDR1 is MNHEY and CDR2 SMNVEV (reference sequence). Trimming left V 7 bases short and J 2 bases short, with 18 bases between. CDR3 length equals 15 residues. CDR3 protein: CASNSLSGLPYEQYL. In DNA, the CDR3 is TGTGCCAGCAACAGTCTTAGCGGACTCCCCTACGAGCAGTACCTC.

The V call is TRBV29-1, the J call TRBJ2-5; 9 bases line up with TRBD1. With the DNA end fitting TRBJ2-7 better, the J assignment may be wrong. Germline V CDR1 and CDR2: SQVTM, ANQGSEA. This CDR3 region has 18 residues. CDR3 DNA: TGCAGCGTTGAAGAAACCCTAGGATGGGGGACAGGGAACTACGAGCAGTACTTC. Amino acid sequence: CSVEETLGWGTGNYEQYF.

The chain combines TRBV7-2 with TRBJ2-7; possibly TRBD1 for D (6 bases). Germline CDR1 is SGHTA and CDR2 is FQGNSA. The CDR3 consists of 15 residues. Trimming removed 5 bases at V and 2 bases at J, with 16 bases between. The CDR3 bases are TGTGCCAGCAGCGTCCAAACAGGGTCTCCCTACGAGCAGTACTTC. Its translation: CASSVQTGSPYEQYF.

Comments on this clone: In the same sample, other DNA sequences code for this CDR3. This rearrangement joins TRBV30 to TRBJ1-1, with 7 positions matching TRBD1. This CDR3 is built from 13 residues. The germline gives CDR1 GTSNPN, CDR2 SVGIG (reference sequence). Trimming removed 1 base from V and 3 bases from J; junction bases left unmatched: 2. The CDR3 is CAWSGQGYTEAFF. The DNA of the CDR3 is TGTGCCTGGAGTGGACAGGGTTACACTGAAGCTTTCTTT.

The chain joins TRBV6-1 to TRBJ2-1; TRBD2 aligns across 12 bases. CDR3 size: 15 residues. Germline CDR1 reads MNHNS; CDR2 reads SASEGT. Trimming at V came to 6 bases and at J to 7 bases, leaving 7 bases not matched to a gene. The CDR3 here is CASSLTSGSLNEQFF. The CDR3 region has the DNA TGTGCCAGCAGCCTGACTAGCGGGAGCTTGAATGAGCAGTTCTTC.

The CDR3 sequence: CASSLSRADYTQYF. CDR3 in DNA: TGTGCCAGCAGTCTTTCCAGGGCGGATTATACGCAGTATTTT. This chain links TRBV11-2 with TRBJ2-3; possible D gene TRBD1, 5 bases. Germline V lookup: CDR1 SGHAT, CDR2 FQNNGV. V gave up 6 bases and J gave up 7 bases, with 17 bases separating them. The CDR3 covers 14 residues.

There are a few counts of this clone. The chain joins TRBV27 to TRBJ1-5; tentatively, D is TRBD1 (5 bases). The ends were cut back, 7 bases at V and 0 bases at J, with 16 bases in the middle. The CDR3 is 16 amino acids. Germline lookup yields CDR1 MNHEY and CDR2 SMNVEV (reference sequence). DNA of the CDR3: TGTGCCAGCATGGGGCAGGGCGGACATAGCAATCAGCCCCAGCATTTT. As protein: CASMGQGGHSNQPQHF.

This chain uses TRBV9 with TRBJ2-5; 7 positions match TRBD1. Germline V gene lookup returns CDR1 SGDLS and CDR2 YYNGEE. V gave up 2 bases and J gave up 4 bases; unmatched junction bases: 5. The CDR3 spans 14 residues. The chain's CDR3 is CASSVQGDRETQYF. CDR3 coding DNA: TGTGCCAGCAGCGTTCAGGGGGATCGAGAGACCCAGTACTTC.

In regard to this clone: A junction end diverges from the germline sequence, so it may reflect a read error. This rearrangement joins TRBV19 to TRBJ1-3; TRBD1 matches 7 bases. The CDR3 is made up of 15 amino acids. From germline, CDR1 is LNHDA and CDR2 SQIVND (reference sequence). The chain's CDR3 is CAGSTRTGSGNTIYF. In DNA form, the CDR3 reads TGTGCCGGTAGTACAAGGACAGGCTCTGGAAACACCATATATTTT.

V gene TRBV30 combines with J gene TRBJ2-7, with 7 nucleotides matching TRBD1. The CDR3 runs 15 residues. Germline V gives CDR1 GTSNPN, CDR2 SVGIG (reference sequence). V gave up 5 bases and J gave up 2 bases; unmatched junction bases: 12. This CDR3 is CAWGGETGMTYEQYF. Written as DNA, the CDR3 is TGTGCCTGGGGGGGAGAGACAGGGATGACCTACGAGCAGTACTTC.

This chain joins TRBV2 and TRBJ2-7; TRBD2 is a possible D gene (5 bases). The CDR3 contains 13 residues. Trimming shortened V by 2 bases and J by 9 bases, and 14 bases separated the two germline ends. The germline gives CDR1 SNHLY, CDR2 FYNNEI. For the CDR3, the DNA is TGTGCCAGCAGTGAATGGTCTCCAAGCGGGCAGTACTTC. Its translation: CASSEWSPSGQYF.

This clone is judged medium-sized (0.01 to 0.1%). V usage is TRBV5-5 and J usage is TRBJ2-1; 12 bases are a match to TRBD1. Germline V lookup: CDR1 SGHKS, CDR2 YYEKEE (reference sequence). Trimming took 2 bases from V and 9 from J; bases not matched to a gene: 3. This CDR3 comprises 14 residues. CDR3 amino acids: CASSLGTGGFEQFF. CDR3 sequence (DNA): TGTGCCAGCAGCTTAGGGACAGGGGGCTTTGAGCAGTTCTTC. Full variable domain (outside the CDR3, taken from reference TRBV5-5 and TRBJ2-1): DAGVTQSPTHLIKTRGQQVTLRCSPISGHKSVSWYQQVLGQGPQFIFQYYEKEERGRGNFPDRFSARQFPNYSSELNVNALLLGDSALYLCASSLGTGGFEQFFGPGTRLTVL.

CDR3 amino acids: CASSDGTGYNEQFF. Written as DNA, the CDR3 is TGTGCCAGCAGTGACGGGACTGGCTACAATGAGCAGTTCTTC. This chain connects TRBV6-5 to TRBJ2-1; weak D call: TRBD2 (6 bases). CDR1 MNHEY and CDR2 SVGAGI come from the germline V gene. With 5 bases removed from V and 3 bases from J, the gap between germline ends came to 11 bases. The CDR3 covers 14 residues.

CDR3 loop: CASSRGLANEQFF. The CDR3 coding sequence is TGTGCCAGCAGCCGAGGACTAGCCAATGAGCAGTTCTTC. J is TRBJ2-1 and V is TRBV5-4, with TRBD2 matching 8 bases. Germline CDR1 SGHNT, CDR2 YYREEE (reference sequence). The CDR3 consists of 13 residues. V shed 4 bases and J 6 bases; nucleotides not matched to a gene: 3.

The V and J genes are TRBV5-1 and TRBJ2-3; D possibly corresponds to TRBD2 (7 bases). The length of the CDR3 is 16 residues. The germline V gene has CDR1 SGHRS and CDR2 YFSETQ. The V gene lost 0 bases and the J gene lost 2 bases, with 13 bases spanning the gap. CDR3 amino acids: CASSLVGGGPTDTQYF. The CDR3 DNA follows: TGCGCCAGCAGCTTGGTAGGGGGAGGGCCCACAGATACGCAGTATTTT.

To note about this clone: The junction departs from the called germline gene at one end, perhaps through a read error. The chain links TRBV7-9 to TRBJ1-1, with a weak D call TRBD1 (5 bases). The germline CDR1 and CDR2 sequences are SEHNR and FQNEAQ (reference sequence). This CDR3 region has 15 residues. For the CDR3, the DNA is TGTTCCAGCAGCTTTCGGACGGGGGTCAACACTGAAGCTTTCTTT. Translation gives CSSSFRTGVNTEAFF.

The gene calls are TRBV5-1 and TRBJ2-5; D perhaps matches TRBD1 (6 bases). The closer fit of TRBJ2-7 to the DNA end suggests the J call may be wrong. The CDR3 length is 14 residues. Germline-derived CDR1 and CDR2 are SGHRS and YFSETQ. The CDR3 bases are TGCGCCAGCAGCAGGGACACCGGTTACTACGAGCAGTACTTC. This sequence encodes CASSRDTGYYEQYF.

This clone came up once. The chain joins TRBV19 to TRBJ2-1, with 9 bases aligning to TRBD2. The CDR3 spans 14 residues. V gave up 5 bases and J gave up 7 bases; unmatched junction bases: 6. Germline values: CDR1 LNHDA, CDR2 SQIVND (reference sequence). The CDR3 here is CASSWVAGENEQFF. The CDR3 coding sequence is TGTGCCAGTAGTTGGGTAGCGGGAGAAAATGAGCAGTTCTTC.

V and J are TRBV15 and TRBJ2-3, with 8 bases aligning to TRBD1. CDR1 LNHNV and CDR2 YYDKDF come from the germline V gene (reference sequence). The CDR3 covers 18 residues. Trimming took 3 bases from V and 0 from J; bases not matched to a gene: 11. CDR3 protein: CATSRGAGGPASTDTQYF. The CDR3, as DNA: TGTGCCACCAGCAGGGGCGCAGGGGGCCCTGCTAGCACAGATACGCAGTATTTT. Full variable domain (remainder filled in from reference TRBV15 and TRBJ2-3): DAMVIQNPRYQVTQFGKPVTLSCSQTLNHNVMYWYQQKSSQAPKLLFHYYDKDFNNEADTPDNFQSRRPNTSFCFLDIRSPGLGDTAMYLCATSRGAGGPASTDTQYFGPGTRLTVL.

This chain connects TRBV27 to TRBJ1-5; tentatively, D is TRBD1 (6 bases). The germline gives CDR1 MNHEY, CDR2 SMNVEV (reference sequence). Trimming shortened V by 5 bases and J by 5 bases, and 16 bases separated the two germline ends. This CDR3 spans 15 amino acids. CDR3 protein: CASSTNRDKDQPQHF. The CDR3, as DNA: TGTGCCAGCAGTACGAACCGGGACAAAGATCAGCCCCAGCATTTT.

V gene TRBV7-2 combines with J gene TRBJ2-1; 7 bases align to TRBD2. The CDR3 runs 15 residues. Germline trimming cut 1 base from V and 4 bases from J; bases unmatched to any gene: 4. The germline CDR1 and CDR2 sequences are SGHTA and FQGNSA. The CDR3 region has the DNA TGTGCCAGCAGCTTAGAGGTGGGGGGGTACAATGAGCAGTTCTTC. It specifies CASSLEVGGYNEQFF.

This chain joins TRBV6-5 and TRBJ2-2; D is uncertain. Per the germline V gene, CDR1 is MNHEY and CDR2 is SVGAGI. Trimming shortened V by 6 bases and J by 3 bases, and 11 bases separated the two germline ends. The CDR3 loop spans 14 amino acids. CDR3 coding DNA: TGTGCCAGCAGCCGAAGCCCCGACACCGGGGAGCTGTTTTTT. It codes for CASSRSPDTGELFF.

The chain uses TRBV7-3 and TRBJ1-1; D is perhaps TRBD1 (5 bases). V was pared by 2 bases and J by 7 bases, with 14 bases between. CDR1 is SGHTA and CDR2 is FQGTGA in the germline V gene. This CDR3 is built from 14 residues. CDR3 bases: TGTGCCAGCAGCTTACTCGGGGGAGAGGATGAAGCTTTCTTT. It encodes CASSLLGGEDEAFF.

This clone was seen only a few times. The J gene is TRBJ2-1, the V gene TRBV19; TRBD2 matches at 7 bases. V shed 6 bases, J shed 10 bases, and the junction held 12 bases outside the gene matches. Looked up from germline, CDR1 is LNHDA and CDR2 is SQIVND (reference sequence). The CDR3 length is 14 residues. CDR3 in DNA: TGTGCCAGTAGCTCCGGCGGGGGTTCCCGGGAGCAGTTCTTC. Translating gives CASSSGGGSREQFF.

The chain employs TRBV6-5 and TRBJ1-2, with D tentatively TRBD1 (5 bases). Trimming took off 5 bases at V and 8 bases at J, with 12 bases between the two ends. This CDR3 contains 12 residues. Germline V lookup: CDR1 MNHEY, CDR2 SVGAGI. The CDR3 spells CASSLQGGGYTF. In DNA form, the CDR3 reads TGTGCCAGCAGTCTTCAGGGAGGAGGCTACACCTTC.

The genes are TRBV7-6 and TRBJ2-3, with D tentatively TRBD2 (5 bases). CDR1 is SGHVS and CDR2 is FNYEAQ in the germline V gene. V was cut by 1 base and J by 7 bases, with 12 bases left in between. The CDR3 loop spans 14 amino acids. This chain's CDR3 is CASSLGYDGNTQYF. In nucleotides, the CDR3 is TGTGCCAGCAGCTTAGGATATGACGGGAATACGCAGTATTTT. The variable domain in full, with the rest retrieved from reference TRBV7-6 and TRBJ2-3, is GAGVSQSPRYKVTKRGQDVALRCDPISGHVSLYWYRQALGQGPEFLTYFNYEAQQDKSGLPNDRFSAERPEGSISTLTIQRTEQRDSAMYRCASSLGYDGNTQYFGPGTRLTVL.